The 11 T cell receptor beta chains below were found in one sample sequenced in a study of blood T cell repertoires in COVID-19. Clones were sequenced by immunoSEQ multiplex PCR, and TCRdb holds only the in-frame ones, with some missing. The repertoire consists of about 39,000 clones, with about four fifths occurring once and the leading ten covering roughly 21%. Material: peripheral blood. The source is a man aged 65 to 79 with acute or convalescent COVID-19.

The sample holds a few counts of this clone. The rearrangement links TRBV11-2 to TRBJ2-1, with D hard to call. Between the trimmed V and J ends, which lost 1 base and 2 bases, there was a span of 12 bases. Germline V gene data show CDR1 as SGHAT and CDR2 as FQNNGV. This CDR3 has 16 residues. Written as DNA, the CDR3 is TGTGCCAGCAGCTTAGCGCCCCGGTTTCCCTACAATGAGCAGTTCTTC. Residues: CASSLAPRFPYNEQFF.

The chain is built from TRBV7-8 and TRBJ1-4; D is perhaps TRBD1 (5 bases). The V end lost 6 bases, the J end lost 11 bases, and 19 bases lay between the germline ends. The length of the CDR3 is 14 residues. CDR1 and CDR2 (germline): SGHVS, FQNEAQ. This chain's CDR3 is CASRARGGEDKLFF. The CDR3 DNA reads TGTGCCAGCAGGGCACGGGGAGGGGAGGATAAACTGTTTTTT. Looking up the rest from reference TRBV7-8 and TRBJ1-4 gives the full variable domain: GAGVSQSPRYKVAKRGQDVALRCDPISGHVSLFWYQQALGQGPEFLTYFQNEAQLDKSGLPSDRFFAERPEGSVSTLKIQRTQQEDSAVYLCASRARGGEDKLFFGSGTQLSVL.

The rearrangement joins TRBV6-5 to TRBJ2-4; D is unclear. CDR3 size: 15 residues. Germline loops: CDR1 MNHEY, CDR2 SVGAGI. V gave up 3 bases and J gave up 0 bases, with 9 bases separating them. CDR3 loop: CASSYSFLAKNIQYF. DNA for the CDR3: TGTGCCAGCAGTTATTCCTTTTTAGCCAAAAACATTCAGTACTTC.

CDR3 in DNA: TGTGCCAGCAGCTCCACAACAGTCGCGAACACCGGGGAGCTGTTTTTT. This codes for CASSSTTVANTGELFF. V is TRBV7-3 and J is TRBJ2-2; D is undetermined. With 4 bases removed from V and 0 bases from J, the gap between germline ends came to 12 bases. Germline CDR1 and CDR2: SGHTA and FQGTGA. The CDR3 has 16 amino acids.

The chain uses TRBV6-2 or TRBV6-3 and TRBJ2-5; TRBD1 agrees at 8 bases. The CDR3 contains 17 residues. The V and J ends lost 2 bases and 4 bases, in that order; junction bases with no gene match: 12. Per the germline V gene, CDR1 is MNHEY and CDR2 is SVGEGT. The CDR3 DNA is TGTGCCAGCAGTTACACCCTCGGACAGGGTGATTCAGAGACCCAGTACTTC. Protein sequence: CASSYTLGQGDSETQYF.

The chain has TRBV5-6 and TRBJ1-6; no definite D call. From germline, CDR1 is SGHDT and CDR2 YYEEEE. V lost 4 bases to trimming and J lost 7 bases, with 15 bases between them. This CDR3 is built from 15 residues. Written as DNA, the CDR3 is TGTGCCAGCAGCCTCGGTAGTCCTCGGAATTCACCCCTCCACTTT. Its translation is CASSLGSPRNSPLHF. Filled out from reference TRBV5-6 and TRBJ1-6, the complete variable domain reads DAGVTQSPTHLIKTRGQQVTLRCSPKSGHDTVSWYQQALGQGPQFIFQYYEEEERQRGNFPDRFSGHQFPNYSSELNVNALLLGDSALYLCASSLGSPRNSPLHFGNGTRLTVT.

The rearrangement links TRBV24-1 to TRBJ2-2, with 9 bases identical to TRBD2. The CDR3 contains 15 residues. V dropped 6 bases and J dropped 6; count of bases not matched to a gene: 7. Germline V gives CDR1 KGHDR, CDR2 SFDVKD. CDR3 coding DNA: TGTGCCACCAGTCGTAGCGGGAGAGGGGCCGGGGAGCTGTTTTTT. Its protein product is CATSRSGRGAGELFF.

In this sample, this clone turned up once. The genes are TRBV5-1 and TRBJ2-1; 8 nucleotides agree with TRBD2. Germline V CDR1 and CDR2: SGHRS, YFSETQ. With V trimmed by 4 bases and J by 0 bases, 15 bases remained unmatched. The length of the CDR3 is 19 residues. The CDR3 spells CASSPGRVAGTLSYNEQFF. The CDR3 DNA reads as TGCGCCAGCAGCCCCGGCAGGGTAGCGGGAACGCTCTCCTACAATGAGCAGTTCTTC.

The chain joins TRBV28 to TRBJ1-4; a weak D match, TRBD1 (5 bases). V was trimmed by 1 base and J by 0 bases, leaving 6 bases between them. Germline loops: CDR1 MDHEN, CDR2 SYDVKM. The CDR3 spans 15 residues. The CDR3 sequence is CASSLSGATNEKLFF. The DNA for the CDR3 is TGTGCCAGCAGTTTATCGGGGGCAACTAATGAAAAACTGTTTTTT. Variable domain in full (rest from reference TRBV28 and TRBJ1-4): DVKVTQSSRYLVKRTGEKVFLECVQDMDHENMFWYRQDPGLGLRLIYFSYDVKMKEKGDIPEGYSVSREKKERFSLILESASTNQTSMYLCASSLSGATNEKLFFGSGTQLSVL.

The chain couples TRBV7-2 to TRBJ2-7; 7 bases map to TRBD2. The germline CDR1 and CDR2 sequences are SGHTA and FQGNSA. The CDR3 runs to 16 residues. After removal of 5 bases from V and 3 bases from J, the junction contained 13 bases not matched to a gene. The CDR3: CASSTGGGPAHYEQYF. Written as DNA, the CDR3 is TGTGCCAGCAGCACTGGGGGGGGACCGGCACACTACGAGCAGTACTTC.

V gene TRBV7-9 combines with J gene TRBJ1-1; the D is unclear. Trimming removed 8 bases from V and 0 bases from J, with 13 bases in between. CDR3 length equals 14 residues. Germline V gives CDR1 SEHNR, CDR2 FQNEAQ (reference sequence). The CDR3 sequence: CASEVGNLNTEAFF. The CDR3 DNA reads TGTGCCAGCGAGGTCGGAAACCTGAACACTGAAGCTTTCTTT.